This entry lists 11 T cell receptor beta chains sequenced from one sample in a study of blood T cell repertoires in COVID-19. The data were produced by immunoSEQ multiplex PCR, yet TCRdb's version contains in-frame clones alone and is incomplete. The sample has around 220,000 clones; roughly nine tenths are singletons. Material for sequencing was peripheral blood. These receptors originate from a woman in her forties or fifties with acute or convalescent COVID-19.

V is TRBV19 and J is TRBJ2-7; D may be TRBD2 (6 bases). Germline V gene data show CDR1 as LNHDA and CDR2 as SQIVND (reference sequence). V was clipped by 3 bases and J by 1 base, with 13 bases between them. The length of the CDR3 is 15 residues. Here the CDR3 reads CASSIGGSRSYEQYF. The DNA for the CDR3 is TGTGCCAGTAGTATCGGAGGGAGCAGGTCCTACGAGCAGTACTTC.

CDR3 DNA sequence: TGCGCCAGCAGCTTGGCCCCAGACAGATGGACCGGGGAGCTGTTTTTT. This codes for CASSLAPDRWTGELFF. This chain connects TRBV5-1 to TRBJ2-2, with D possibly being TRBD1 (5 bases). V was shortened by 0 bases and J by 5 bases, with 14 bases between the two germline ends. Germline V gene lookup returns CDR1 SGHRS and CDR2 YFSETQ. CDR3 length: 16 residues.

The chain joins TRBV7-2 to TRBJ1-6, with D possibly being TRBD1 (5 bases). The CDR3 length is 16 residues. Germline lookup yields CDR1 SGHTA and CDR2 FQGNSA. Trimming pared 4 bases from V and 9 bases from J, leaving 19 bases between. The CDR3 here is CASSSQDTAAGSPLHF. The CDR3 bases are TGTGCCAGCAGCTCCCAGGACACCGCAGCAGGTTCACCCCTCCACTTT.

The chain couples TRBV2 to TRBJ2-7; TRBD1 matches 10 bases. V shed 3 bases and J 2 bases; nucleotides not matched to a gene: 4. The CDR3 is 15 residues long. CDR1 is SNHLY and CDR2 is FYNNEI in the germline V gene. The CDR3 reads CASSDRDRGPYEQYF. The CDR3 DNA is TGTGCCAGCAGTGACCGGGACAGGGGACCCTACGAGCAGTACTTC.

In this sample, this clone turned up a few times. This chain connects TRBV6-5 to TRBJ1-5; 8 positions agree with TRBD1. This CDR3 has 14 residues. Germline values: CDR1 MNHEY, CDR2 SVGAGI. J was trimmed by 7 bases and V by 6 bases; bases with no gene match: 8. Written as DNA, the CDR3 is TGTGCCAGCAGCTTGACAGGGGATGGGCAGCCCCAGCATTTT. It encodes CASSLTGDGQPQHF.

This chain uses TRBV18 with TRBJ2-7; 10 bases agree with TRBD2. The CDR3 runs 16 residues. Trimming cost V 4 bases and J 4 bases; bases outside gene matches: 10. Germline values: CDR1 KGHSH, CDR2 LQKENI. The CDR3 loop reads CASSLLGTSDNYEQYF. For the CDR3, the DNA is TGTGCCAGCTCACTACTCGGGACTAGCGATAATTACGAGCAGTACTTC.

This clone was picked up a small number of times. This chain connects TRBV7-9 to TRBJ2-7; TRBD1 aligns across 7 bases. The CDR3 runs 13 residues. V lost 5 bases to trimming and J lost 2 bases; unmatched junction nucleotides: 3. The germline CDR1 and CDR2 sequences are SEHNR and FQNEAQ (reference sequence). As DNA, the CDR3 is TGTGCCAGCAGCCGTCAGGGGGCCTACGAGCAGTACTTC. This codes for CASSRQGAYEQYF.

The chain links TRBV30 to TRBJ2-3; 16 bases agree with TRBD2. Germline CDR1 is GTSNPN and CDR2 is SVGIG (reference sequence). CDR3 length: 14 amino acids. The CDR3 DNA follows: TGTGCTCAGGGACTAGCGGGGGGGGGAGATACGCAGTATTTT. This encodes CAQGLAGGGDTQYF.

This chain uses TRBV11-2 with TRBJ2-1, with unresolved D. From germline, CDR1 is SGHAT and CDR2 FQNNGV. V was pared by 7 bases and J by 2 bases, with 12 bases between. The CDR3 totals 14 residues. CDR3 coding DNA: TGTGCCAGCACACGCCTTTCGGCCTACAATGAGCAGTTCTTC. Protein product: CASTRLSAYNEQFF.

Only a few counts were recorded for this clone. The CDR3 sequence is CASRGQGVVNYGYTF. CDR3 bases: TGTGCCAGTAGAGGACAGGGGGTGGTAAACTATGGCTACACCTTC. This chain uses TRBV19 with TRBJ1-2; the match to TRBD1 covers 10 bases. Unmatched junction bases numbered 6, after V lost 6 bases and J lost 2 bases. The CDR3 extends over 15 amino acids. Germline CDR1 LNHDA, CDR2 SQIVND (reference sequence).

The table lists this clone with a count of one. The CDR3 DNA is TGTGCCAGTAGTATAACAGGGGGTTATGAACTGTTTTTT. It is translated as CASSITGGYELFF. This sequence joins TRBV19 and TRBJ1-4, with 8 bases matching TRBD1. Trimming at V came to 2 bases and at J to 12 bases, leaving 5 bases not matched to a gene. The CDR3 runs to 13 residues. The germline V gene encodes CDR1 LNHDA and CDR2 SQIVND (reference sequence).